The sequence of this T cell receptor beta chain was determined in a study of CD8 T cells in ankylosing spondylitis. The germline V gene encodes CDR1 LGHNA and CDR2 YNFKEQ. The CDR3 totals 17 residues. As for this clonotype: A much larger clone lies one base from this, so it may be a read error.

TCRdb reprocessed the 5' RACE reads with MiXCR, giving one entry per CDR3 protein. The sample lists around 180,000 distinct CDR3 sequences; around 13% were seen once. Sequencing input: blood, either unsorted or a sorted T cell fraction (not recorded which). This chain links TRBV4-2 with TRBJ2-2, with D perhaps matching TRBD2 (6 bases). The receptor was isolated from a female donor with ankylosing spondylitis or in good health (not recorded which). The CDR3 region is CASSQEPSVSNPGELFF. CDR3 in DNA: TGTGCCAGCAGCCAAGAGCCTAGCGTATCGAACCCCGGGGAGCTGTTTTTT.